The 9 T cell receptor beta chains presented below share a single source sample, sequenced in a study of T-cell memory formation after mild COVID-19. TCRdb used MiXCR to reprocess the 5' RACE reads, holding one entry per CDR3 protein. The sample includes about 560,000 distinct CDR3 sequences, about 20% of them seen just once. The sample comprised PBMCs or a T cell subset sorted from them (not recorded which). Receptors originate from an adult woman who had mild COVID-19 (a few samples of this study predate the infection). Cell type and time point are not known.

This clonotype was seen a few times. The J gene is TRBJ1-1, the V gene TRBV29-1; possible D gene TRBD1, 5 bases. This CDR3 is built from 12 residues. V lost 6 bases to trimming and J lost 10 bases, with 18 bases between them. Germline V gene data show CDR1 as SQVTM and CDR2 as ANQGSEA. The chain's CDR3 is CSVPGKAGLAFF. The CDR3 coding sequence is TGCAGCGTGCCAGGGAAGGCGGGCTTAGCTTTCTTT.

This clonotype was counted only a few times. This chain connects TRBV7-3 to TRBJ1-1; TRBD1 matches at 7 bases. Trimming removed 2 bases from V and 4 bases from J; junction bases left unmatched: 4. CDR3 length equals 14 residues. Germline V lookup: CDR1 SGHTA, CDR2 FQGTGA. This CDR3 reads CASSLEGAATEAFF. Here the CDR3 DNA reads TGTGCCAGCAGCTTAGAGGGGGCGGCCACTGAAGCTTTCTTT.

This clonotype was detected many times. DNA of the CDR3: TGTGCCAGCAGCCTATCGGGACAGGGCTACGAGCAGTACTTC. Translated: CASSLSGQGYEQYF. The chain carries TRBV7-2 and TRBJ2-7; 9 positions match TRBD1. The CDR3 is made up of 14 amino acids. Trimming took 5 bases from V and 3 from J; bases not matched to a gene: 5. CDR1 and CDR2 (germline): SGHTA, FQGNSA. The whole variable domain, remainder taken from reference TRBV7-2 and TRBJ2-7, is GAGVSQSPSNKVTEKGKDVELRCDPISGHTALYWYRQSLGQGLEFLIYFQGNSAPDKSGLPSDRFSAERTGGSVSTLTIQRTQQEDSAVYLCASSLSGQGYEQYFGPGTRLTVT.

CDR3 bases: TGTGCCTCCGGGGAGGGGGCGGCTGGGGCCAACGTCCTGACTTTC. It encodes CASGEGAAGANVLTF. The gene calls are TRBV19 and TRBJ2-6; D assignment may be TRBD1 or TRBD2 (7 bases each). The CDR3 spans 15 residues. Germline CDR1 is LNHDA and CDR2 is SQIVND (reference sequence). The V end lost 11 bases, the J end lost 2 bases, and 16 bases lay between the germline ends.

The gene calls are TRBV28 and TRBJ1-5; D not certain. The germline V and J ends were trimmed by 2 bases and 6 bases, with 11 bases remaining between them. The CDR3 has 14 residues. Germline CDR1 and CDR2: MDHEN and SYDVKM. The DNA of the CDR3 is TGTGCCAGCAGTTTAAAACGGCACACTCAGCCCCAGCATTTT. Translating it yields CASSLKRHTQPQHF.

This clonotype was seen only a few times. The J gene is TRBJ1-1, the V gene TRBV13, with TRBD1 matching over 8 bases. Germline values: CDR1 PRHDT, CDR2 FYEKMQ (reference sequence). The CDR3 has 14 residues. The V and J ends lost 5 bases and 10 bases, in that order; junction bases with no gene match: 12. The CDR3 region has the DNA TGTGCCAGCAGCGAACGAAACAGGGGGATGGCAGCTTTCTTT. Encoded protein: CASSERNRGMAAFF.

The V gene is TRBV30, the J gene TRBJ2-3; 8 bases match TRBD2. The V and J ends lost 4 bases and 0 bases, in that order; junction bases with no gene match: 3. The germline gives CDR1 GTSNPN, CDR2 SVGIG (reference sequence). There are 14 residues in the CDR3. CDR3 sequence reads: CAWTRGVSTDTQYF. DNA of the CDR3: TGTGCCTGGACGCGGGGGGTTAGCACAGATACGCAGTATTTT.

This clonotype turned up a few times. The chain links TRBV27 to TRBJ1-5; D remains ambiguous. V was clipped by 3 bases and J by 9 bases, with 12 bases between them. This CDR3 comprises 13 residues. In germline, CDR1 is MNHEY, CDR2 SMNVEV (reference sequence). CDR3 in DNA: TGTGCCAGCAGTTTTGGCAGACAATGGCCCCAGCATTTT. This codes for CASSFGRQWPQHF.

For this clonotype: The junction departs from germline at one end; a sequencing error may be responsible. The V call is TRBV7-2, the J call TRBJ2-3, with D unclear. Germline V gene sequence: CDR1 SGHTA, CDR2 FQGNSA. The CDR3 covers 16 residues. The CDR3 nucleotides read TGTGCCAGCAGCTTATCGGCCTTGGTGGTCCAATCCCCCCCTCACTTT. Protein sequence: CASSLSALVVQSPPHF.